The 18 T cell receptor beta chains below were found in one sample sequenced in a study of graft-versus-host responses after intestinal transplantation. Measured with immunoSEQ multiplex PCR; TCRdb has only the in-frame clones, and not every one. The sample holds 49,000 or so clones; around 93% are singletons and the top ten take 5.5% to 6%. The sample consisted of PBMCs, taken around 820 days after a first intestinal transplant, on the day of a second. The receptors derive from a human patient who received an intestinal transplant, so some T cells may come from the graft donor.

The rearrangement uses TRBV7-8 and TRBJ2-5; D unresolved. This CDR3 spans 16 amino acids. Deletions cut 1 base from V and 2 bases from J, with 14 bases between. Germline assignment: CDR1 SGHVS and CDR2 FQNEAQ. This CDR3 is CASSLDEVPLQETQYF. The CDR3 DNA sequence: TGTGCCAGCAGCTTAGATGAAGTGCCCCTTCAAGAGACCCAGTACTTC.

The chain couples TRBV7-3 to TRBJ1-1, with D uncertain. Trimming took 0 bases from V and 8 from J, leaving 7 bases between them. The CDR3 is 12 residues long. The V gene's germline CDR1 is SGHTA and CDR2 FQGTGA. CDR3 in DNA: TGTGCCAGCAGCTTAACGGGAGAAGAAGCTTTCTTT. As protein: CASSLTGEEAFF.

The chain couples TRBV6-1 to TRBJ2-7; 11 nucleotides match TRBD2. With V trimmed by 0 bases and J by 4 bases, 5 bases remained unmatched. In germline, CDR1 is MNHNS, CDR2 SASEGT. The CDR3 is 16 amino acids. CDR3 amino acids: CASSEAPGLAVYEQYF. The CDR3 DNA is TGTGCCAGCAGTGAAGCACCGGGACTAGCGGTGTACGAGCAGTACTTC.

V and J are TRBV15 and TRBJ2-5, with TRBD2 matching 7 bases. The CDR3 covers 12 residues. Germline V gives CDR1 LNHNV, CDR2 YYDKDF (reference sequence). Trimming took 5 bases from V and 4 from J; bases not matched to a gene: 1. The CDR3 reads CATSRGRETQYF. Here the CDR3 DNA reads TGTGCCACCAGCCGCGGGAGAGAGACCCAGTACTTC.

V is TRBV11-2 and J is TRBJ1-3; D may be TRBD1 (5 bases). Trimming left V 8 bases short and J 4 bases short, with 18 bases between. This CDR3 region has 15 residues. Germline assignment: CDR1 SGHAT and CDR2 FQNNGV. Written as DNA, the CDR3 is TGTGCCAGCGGGGGAGGGAGGGGCGGAGGAAACACCATATATTTT. Translating gives CASGGGRGGGNTIYF.

This rearrangement joins TRBV2 to TRBJ2-7; 9 bases match TRBD1. V gave up 5 bases and J gave up 5 bases; unmatched junction bases: 7. CDR1 is SNHLY, CDR2 FYNNEI, per germline. The CDR3 totals 14 residues. CDR3 in amino acids: CASSWLGQGNEQYF. The CDR3 bases are TGTGCCAGCAGTTGGTTGGGACAGGGTAACGAGCAGTACTTC.

This chain links TRBV10-3 with TRBJ2-3; D gene uncertain. Trimming removed 6 bases at V and 3 bases at J, with 10 bases between. The CDR3 loop spans 13 amino acids. Germline V lookup: CDR1 ENHRY, CDR2 SYGVKD. In nucleotides, the CDR3 is TGTGCCATCAGCCCGACCGGTACAGATACGCAGTATTTT. It specifies CAISPTGTDTQYF.

The V call is TRBV19, the J call TRBJ1-1, with a tentative D call TRBD1 (6 bases). Looked up from germline, CDR1 is LNHDA and CDR2 is SQIVND (reference sequence). The CDR3 has 15 amino acids. V was shortened by 6 bases and J by 5 bases, with 19 bases between the two germline ends. In DNA, the CDR3 is TGTGCCAGTAGCTCCAAAAGAGGGGGGCGGACTGAAGCTTTCTTT. This gives the protein CASSSKRGGRTEAFF.

This sequence joins TRBV4-1 and TRBJ2-2; no clear D. The CDR3 is made up of 11 amino acids. V lost 6 bases and J lost 2, with 1 base in between. Germline V gives CDR1 MGHRA, CDR2 YSYEKL. Here the CDR3 reads CASRNTGELFF. CDR3 coding DNA: TGCGCCAGCAGAAACACCGGGGAGCTGTTTTTT.

The CDR3 region is CASSQFGAPTYEQFF. CDR3 nucleotide sequence: TGTGCCAGCAGCCAATTTGGGGCCCCAACCTATGAGCAGTTCTTC. The V gene is TRBV14, the J gene TRBJ2-1; tentative D call: TRBD1 (5 bases). The V end was cut by 2 bases, the J end by 8 bases, with 16 bases between. The germline gives CDR1 SGHDN, CDR2 FVKESK. This CDR3 comprises 15 residues.

V and J are TRBV5-6 and TRBJ2-7; D is uncertain. Germline CDR1 and CDR2: SGHDT and YYEEEE. V dropped 7 bases and J dropped 5 bases, with 10 bases sitting between them. This CDR3 is built from 11 residues. The CDR3: CASHVGNEQYF. The CDR3 DNA is TGTGCCAGCCACGTGGGGAACGAGCAGTACTTC. The whole variable domain, remainder taken from reference TRBV5-6 and TRBJ2-7, is DAGVTQSPTHLIKTRGQQVTLRCSPKSGHDTVSWYQQALGQGPQFIFQYYEEEERQRGNFPDRFSGHQFPNYSSELNVNALLLGDSALYLCASHVGNEQYFGPGTRLTVT.

The chain combines TRBV27 with TRBJ1-2, with 9 nucleotides matching TRBD1. J was trimmed by 5 bases and V by 7 bases; bases with no gene match: 5. This CDR3 is built from 13 residues. Germline V CDR1 and CDR2: MNHEY, SMNVEV (reference sequence). For the CDR3, the DNA is TGTGCCAGCATGCCAGGGACAGGGTATGGCTACACCTTC. This codes for CASMPGTGYGYTF.

This chain joins TRBV10-3 and TRBJ1-2, with 8 bases identical to TRBD1. The CDR3 consists of 16 residues. J gave up 4 bases and V 9 bases, and 16 bases lay outside the gene matches. CDR1 and CDR2 (germline): ENHRY, SYGVKD. The DNA for the CDR3 is TGTGCCATGACGGGACAGGCGTTCGTAAGGCTCTATGGCTACACCTTC. It encodes CAMTGQAFVRLYGYTF.

V and J are TRBV7-2 and TRBJ2-7; TRBD1 matches at 9 bases. Germline V gene sequence: CDR1 SGHTA, CDR2 FQGNSA. The CDR3 has 17 amino acids. V was clipped by 3 bases and J by 0 bases; unmatched bases: 9. CDR3 residues: CASSFSAWTGASYEQYF. The CDR3 DNA follows: TGTGCCAGCAGCTTCTCCGCTTGGACAGGGGCCTCCTACGAGCAGTACTTC.

The V gene is TRBV11-2, the J gene TRBJ1-1; no reliable D call. The CDR3 loop spans 14 amino acids. With 2 bases removed from V and 2 bases from J, the gap between germline ends came to 9 bases. From germline, CDR1 is SGHAT and CDR2 FQNNGV. CDR3 bases: TGTGCCAGCAGCTTAAGCGCTACCAACACTGAAGCTTTCTTT. Translating it yields CASSLSATNTEAFF.

The rearrangement uses TRBV6-5 and TRBJ1-1, with D possibly TRBD1 on 6 matching bases. V gave up 5 bases and J gave up 1 base, with 8 bases separating them. Looked up from germline, CDR1 is MNHEY and CDR2 is SVGAGI. The CDR3 totals 13 residues. This chain's CDR3 is CASSVQGNTEAFF. CDR3 bases: TGTGCCAGCAGTGTACAGGGGAACACTGAAGCTTTCTTT.

Concerning this clone: The junction differs from germline at one of its ends, possibly a read error. This sequence joins TRBV27 and TRBJ2-3; weak D call: TRBD1 (5 bases). CDR1 and CDR2 from the germline V gene are MNHEY and SMNVEV (reference sequence). The CDR3 contains 16 residues. CDR3 nucleotides: TGTGCCGGCAGTCCCCGACAGCTCATCTACACAGATACGCAGTATTTT. Encoded protein: CAGSPRQLIYTDTQYF.

This clone showed up just a few times. The rearrangement links TRBV5-1 to TRBJ2-2; the D gene is possibly TRBD1 (6 bases). The CDR3 extends over 12 amino acids. The germline CDR1 and CDR2 sequences are SGHRS and YFSETQ. Trimming shortened V by 5 bases and J by 4 bases, and 6 bases separated the two germline ends. CDR3 bases: TGCGCCAGCAGACAGGGCACCGGGGAGCTGTTTTTT. Encoded protein: CASRQGTGELFF.